The next 8 T cell receptor beta chains were all read from a single sample in a study of T cell changes during pregnancy in multiple sclerosis. This table comes from immunoSEQ multiplex PCR, and its TCRdb copy is limited to in-frame clones, with some not included. The sample has roughly 66,000 clones; around 93% are singletons. The starting material was peripheral blood, obtained in the first trimester of pregnancy. The receptors shown here come from a female donor with multiple sclerosis, enrolled in a pregnancy study.

The V gene is TRBV6-1, the J gene TRBJ1-2; D unclear. Trimming took off 4 bases at V and 4 bases at J, with 10 bases between the two ends. CDR1 is MNHNS and CDR2 is SASEGT in the germline V gene. This CDR3 has 13 amino acids. CDR3 sequence: CASSAGDSYGYTF. CDR3 DNA: TGTGCCAGCAGTGCCGGGGATTCCTATGGCTACACCTTC.

This CDR3 is CASSSTGYGYEQYF. CDR3 in DNA: TGTGCCAGCAGCTCGACAGGGTATGGGTACGAGCAGTACTTC. V and J are TRBV13 and TRBJ2-7, with TRBD1 matching 7 bases. V was pared by 4 bases and J by 4 bases, with 7 bases of the junction left unmatched. Germline lookup yields CDR1 PRHDT and CDR2 FYEKMQ (reference sequence). CDR3 length: 14 residues.

The rearrangement links TRBV21-1 to TRBJ2-1; TRBD1 is the table's D call, not checked against the DNA. TRBV21-1 is a listed pseudogene. There are 15 residues in the CDR3. CDR3 in amino acids: CASSIEDSPGNEQFF. The CDR3 DNA sequence: TGTGCCAGCAGCATTGAGGACAGTCCGGGGAATGAGCAGTTCTTC.

This chain links TRBV9 with TRBJ2-4; D might be TRBD1 (6 bases). Germline CDR1 is SGDLS and CDR2 is YYNGEE. This CDR3 contains 15 residues. V was trimmed by 2 bases and J by 2 bases, leaving 11 bases between them. The CDR3 coding sequence is TGTGCCAGCAGCGTTTCAGGGGAGCCCAAAAACATTCAGTACTTC. It specifies CASSVSGEPKNIQYF. Filled out from reference TRBV9 and TRBJ2-4, the complete variable domain reads DSGVTQTPKHLITATGQRVTLRCSPRSGDLSVYWYQQSLDQGLQFLIQYYNGEERAKGNILERFSAQQFPDLHSELNLSSLELGDSALYFCASSVSGEPKNIQYFGAGTRLSVL.

This chain connects TRBV5-8 to TRBJ2-1; 8 bases line up with TRBD2. This CDR3 comprises 17 residues. J lost 4 bases, V lost 2 bases, and 11 bases had no gene match. Germline CDR1 and CDR2: SGHTS and YDEGEE. Here the CDR3 DNA reads TGTGCCAGCAGCTTCTCGTCCAGGACTAGCAGATACAATGAGCAGTTCTTC. Protein: CASSFSSRTSRYNEQFF.

The chain links TRBV5-8 to TRBJ1-3, with 8 bases lining up with TRBD1. The CDR3 totals 15 residues. The V and J ends lost 4 bases and 4 bases, in that order; junction bases with no gene match: 7. Per germline, CDR1 SGHTS and CDR2 YDEGEE. CDR3 in amino acids: CASSADRGGGNTIYF. The CDR3 bases are TGTGCCAGCAGCGCTGACAGGGGAGGGGGAAACACCATATATTTT.

The chain links TRBV5-4 to TRBJ2-7, with 14 bases aligning to TRBD2. CDR3 length equals 15 residues. CDR1 and CDR2 (germline): SGHNT, YYREEE (reference sequence). V was pared by 4 bases and J by 5 bases, with 5 bases of the junction left unmatched. The chain's CDR3 is CASSQGTSGSDEQYF. CDR3 in DNA: TGTGCCAGCAGCCAAGGGACTAGCGGGAGTGACGAGCAGTACTTC.

This clone was seen many times. This chain uses TRBV6-1 with TRBJ2-5; maybe TRBD1 (6 bases). Trimming removed 1 base at V and 7 bases at J, with 19 bases between. The germline CDR1 and CDR2 sequences are MNHNS and SASEGT. This CDR3 has 16 residues. CDR3 in amino acids: CASSEVQQVGAGTQYF. CDR3 nucleotides: TGTGCCAGCAGTGAAGTCCAACAGGTGGGGGCGGGGACCCAGTACTTC.